These 8 T cell receptor beta chains were sequenced from one sample in a study of blood T cell repertoires in COVID-19. Libraries were prepared by immunoSEQ multiplex PCR; TCRdb keeps only in-frame clonotypes and omits some of them. Of around 100,000 clones listed, more than 70% are singletons. Sequencing was done on a sample of peripheral blood. All receptors come from a human donor in a cohort sampled during active COVID-19.

The rearrangement uses TRBV7-2 and TRBJ2-7, with D unresolved. The germline V gene encodes CDR1 SGHTA and CDR2 FQGNSA. This CDR3 region has 13 residues. V lost 5 bases and J lost 6, with 14 bases in between. The CDR3 DNA reads TGTGCCAGCAGCGAAAAGAGAAACGTCGAGCAGTACTTC. Its protein product is CASSEKRNVEQYF.

The gene calls are TRBV7-8 and TRBJ1-3, with D possibly TRBD1 on 5 matching bases. Germline lookup yields CDR1 SGHVS and CDR2 FQNEAQ. V shed 5 bases and J shed 4 bases, with 12 bases lying between them. This CDR3 comprises 14 residues. CDR3 protein: CASSRAGGGNTIYF. The DNA of the CDR3 is TGTGCCAGCAGCCGAGCTGGGGGGGGAAACACCATATATTTT.

The chain has TRBV27 and TRBJ2-2; tentatively, D is TRBD1 (6 bases). Looked up from germline, CDR1 is MNHEY and CDR2 is SMNVEV (reference sequence). This CDR3 has 14 amino acids. Between the trimmed V and J ends, which lost 10 bases and 4 bases, there was a span of 16 bases. DNA of the CDR3: TGTGCCACCCCGCAGGGGTTGAGCACCGGGGAGCTGTTTTTT. Translation: CATPQGLSTGELFF.

The chain has TRBV7-2 and TRBJ2-3, with no clear D. The V and J ends lost 4 bases and 2 bases respectively, with 4 bases between them. CDR1 SGHTA and CDR2 FQGNSA come from the germline V gene. This CDR3 has 12 residues. The CDR3 loop reads CASSSYTDTQYF. DNA for the CDR3: TGTGCCAGCAGCTCTTACACAGATACGCAGTATTTT.

The chain joins TRBV5-8 to TRBJ2-7, with a tentative D call TRBD1 (5 bases). Per germline, CDR1 SGHTS and CDR2 YDEGEE. This CDR3 region has 15 residues. Trimming pared 4 bases from V and 1 base from J, leaving 15 bases between. CDR3 sequence: CASSLGIGESYEQYF. In DNA, the CDR3 is TGTGCCAGCAGCCTTGGAATAGGGGAATCCTACGAGCAGTACTTC.

J is TRBJ1-1 and V is TRBV19; no clear D. The CDR3 runs 17 residues. V gave up 5 bases and J gave up 11 bases, with 30 bases separating them. Germline V gives CDR1 LNHDA, CDR2 SQIVND (reference sequence). The CDR3 sequence is CASSLTAFWSSGRFAFF. The CDR3 DNA follows: TGTGCCAGTAGTCTTACGGCCTTTTGGAGCTCGGGGAGATTCGCTTTCTTT.

This chain uses TRBV27 with TRBJ2-3, with 7 bases that match TRBD1. CDR3 length equals 13 residues. V was clipped by 10 bases and J by 4 bases; unmatched bases: 8. Germline V gene sequence: CDR1 MNHEY, CDR2 SMNVEV (reference sequence). CDR3 in amino acids: CATSDRVSDTQYF. CDR3 bases: TGTGCCACCTCAGACAGGGTATCAGATACGCAGTATTTT.

The chain joins TRBV10-1 to TRBJ2-3; the match to TRBD1 covers 12 bases. The ends lost 4 bases at V and 4 bases at J; junction bases unmatched: 18. The germline CDR1 and CDR2 sequences are WNHNN and SYGVQD (reference sequence). The CDR3 totals 20 residues. The CDR3 DNA reads TGCGCCAGCAGTGCCCTCTCCGGGACAGGGGGCACTGGATCACCAGATACGCAGTATTTT. It yields the protein CASSALSGTGGTGSPDTQYF.